This TCR beta chain is drawn from a study of blood T cell repertoires in COVID-19. The wider study: Sample material is recorded as cDNA or gDNA derived from T cells, B-cell-depleted T cells, or PBMCs.

Per the original methods: Amplification of reference gene primers was used by the study to estimate nucleated cell counts. Some clones are missing from TCRdb's copy, which holds only in-frame ones; the method was immunoSEQ multiplex PCR. D and trimming come from the DNA, and the V and J calls and clone size come from that table. The table has roughly 190,000 clones, roughly 89% seen once. The CDR3 contains 14 residues. Germline V gene data show CDR1 as WNHNN and CDR2 as SYGVQD (reference sequence). The ends lost 8 bases at V and 5 bases at J; junction bases unmatched: 6. Cohort placement rested on clinical history that participants reported themselves.

V usage is TRBV10-1 and J usage is TRBJ2-2; TRBD1 agrees at 9 bases. Sequencing input: PBMCs or T cells enriched from blood (not recorded which). The sequence came from a woman between 25 and 40 years old who had been exposed to COVID-19. This CDR3 is CASGQGRGTGELFF. As DNA, the CDR3 is TGCGCCAGCGGACAGGGGCGCGGAACCGGGGAGCTGTTTTTT.